What follows describes a single T cell receptor beta chain. The antigen is undetermined. These data belong to a study of shared clonotypes between healthy human individuals. Assay execution proceeded at the deep level. Only in-frame clones appear in the TCRdb table, and some are missing; sequencing was by immunoSEQ multiplex PCR. The sample has nearly 500,000 clones; 75% to 85% are singletons. The CDR3 loop spans 16 amino acids. Study-level findings and limits: Sampling covered nothing but blood. Tissue TCR repertoires likely differ from those found in blood.

The sample was PBMCs. The source is a woman between 35 and 50 years old in good health. Some clones in this sample may be carry-over from other donors' samples. This rearrangement joins TRBV21-1 to TRBJ2-7; the D call TRBD2 from the table was never checked on the DNA. TRBV21-1 is annotated as a pseudogene. CDR3 in amino acids: CASSGLAGANSYEQYF. Written as DNA, the CDR3 is TGTGCCAGCAGTGGACTAGCGGGAGCAAACTCCTACGAGCAGTACTTC.